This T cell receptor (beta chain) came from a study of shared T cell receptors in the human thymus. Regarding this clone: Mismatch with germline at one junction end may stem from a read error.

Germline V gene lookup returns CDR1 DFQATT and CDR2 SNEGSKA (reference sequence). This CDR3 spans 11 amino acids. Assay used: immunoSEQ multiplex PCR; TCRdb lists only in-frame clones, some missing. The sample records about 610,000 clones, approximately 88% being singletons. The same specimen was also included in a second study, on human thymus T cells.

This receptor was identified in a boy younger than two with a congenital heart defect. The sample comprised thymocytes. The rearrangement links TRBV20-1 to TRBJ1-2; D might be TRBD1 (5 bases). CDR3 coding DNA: TGCAGTGCTAGGTGGTCGGTGGGGCTGTTCTTC. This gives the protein CSARWSVGLFF.